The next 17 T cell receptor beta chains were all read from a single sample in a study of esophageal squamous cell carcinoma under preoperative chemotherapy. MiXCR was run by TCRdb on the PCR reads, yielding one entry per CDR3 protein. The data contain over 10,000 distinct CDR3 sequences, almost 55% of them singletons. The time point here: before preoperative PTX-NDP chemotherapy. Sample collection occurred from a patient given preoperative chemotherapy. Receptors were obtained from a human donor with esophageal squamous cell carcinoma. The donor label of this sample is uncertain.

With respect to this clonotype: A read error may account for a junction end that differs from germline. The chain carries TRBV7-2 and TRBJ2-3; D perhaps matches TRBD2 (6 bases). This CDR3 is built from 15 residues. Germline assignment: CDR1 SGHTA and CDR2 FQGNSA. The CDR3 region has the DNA TGTGCCAGCAGCTTAATGGCTAGTGGGGCGGGGACGCAGTTTTTC. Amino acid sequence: CASSLMASGAGTQFF.

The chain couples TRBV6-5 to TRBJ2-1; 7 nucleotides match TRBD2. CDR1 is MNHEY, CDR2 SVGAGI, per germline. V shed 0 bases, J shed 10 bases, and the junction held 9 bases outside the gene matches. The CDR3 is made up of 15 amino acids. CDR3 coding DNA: TGTGCCAGCAGTTACTCCGGGGGAGGGAACTACGAGCAGTTCTTC. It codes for CASSYSGGGNYEQFF.

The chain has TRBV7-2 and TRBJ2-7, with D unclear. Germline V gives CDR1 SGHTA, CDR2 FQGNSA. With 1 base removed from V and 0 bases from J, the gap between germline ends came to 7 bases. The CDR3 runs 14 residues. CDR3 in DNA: TGTGCCAGCAGCTTAGGGCGGAACTCCTACGAGCAGTACTTC. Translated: CASSLGRNSYEQYF.

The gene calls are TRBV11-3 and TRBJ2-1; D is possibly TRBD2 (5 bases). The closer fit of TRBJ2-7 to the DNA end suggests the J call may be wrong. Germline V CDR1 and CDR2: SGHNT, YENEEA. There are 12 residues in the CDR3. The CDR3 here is CASGTSPYEQYF. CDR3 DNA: TGTGCCAGCGGCACTAGTCCCTACGAGCAGTACTTC.

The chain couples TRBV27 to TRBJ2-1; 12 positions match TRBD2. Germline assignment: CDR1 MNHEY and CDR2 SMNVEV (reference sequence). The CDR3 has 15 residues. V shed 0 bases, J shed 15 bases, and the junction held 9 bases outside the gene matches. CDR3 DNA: TGTGCCAGCAGTTTATCGGGACTAGCGGGCACCCGCCGGTTCTTC. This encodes CASSLSGLAGTRRFF.

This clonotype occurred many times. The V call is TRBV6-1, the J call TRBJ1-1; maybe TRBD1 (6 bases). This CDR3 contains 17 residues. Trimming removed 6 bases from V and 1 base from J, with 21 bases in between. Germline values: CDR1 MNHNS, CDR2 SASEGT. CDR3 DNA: TGTGCCAGCAGGAGGGACATCAGAAGGGGCCGGAACACTGAAGCTTTCTTT. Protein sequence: CASRRDIRRGRNTEAFF.

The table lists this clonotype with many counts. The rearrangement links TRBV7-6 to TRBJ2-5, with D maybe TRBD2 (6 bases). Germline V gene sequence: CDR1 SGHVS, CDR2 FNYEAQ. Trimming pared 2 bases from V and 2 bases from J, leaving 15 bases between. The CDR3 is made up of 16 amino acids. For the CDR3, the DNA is TGTGCCAGCAGCTTATTGGCCGGGGGAATACAAGAGACCCAGTACTTC. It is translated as CASSLLAGGIQETQYF.

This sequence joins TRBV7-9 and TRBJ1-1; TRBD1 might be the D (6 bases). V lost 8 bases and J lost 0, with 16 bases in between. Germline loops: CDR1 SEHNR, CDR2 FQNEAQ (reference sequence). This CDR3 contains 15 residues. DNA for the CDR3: TGTGCCAGCCTCGGACTGACAGGACTGAACACTGAAGCTTTCTTT. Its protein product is CASLGLTGLNTEAFF.

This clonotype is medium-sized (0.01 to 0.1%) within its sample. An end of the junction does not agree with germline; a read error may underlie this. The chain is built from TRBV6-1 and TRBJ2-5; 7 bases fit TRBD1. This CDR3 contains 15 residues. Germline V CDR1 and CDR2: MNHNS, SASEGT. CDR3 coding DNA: TGTGCCAGCAGTGAATTGAATGGACAGGAAGATACCCAGTACTTC. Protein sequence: CASSELNGQEDTQYF.

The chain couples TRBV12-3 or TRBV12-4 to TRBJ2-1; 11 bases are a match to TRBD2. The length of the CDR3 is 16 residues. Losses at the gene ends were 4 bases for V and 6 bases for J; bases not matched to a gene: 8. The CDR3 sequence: CASSSLAGGTINEQFF. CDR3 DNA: TGTGCCAGCAGTTCCCTAGCGGGAGGCACCATCAATGAGCAGTTCTTC.

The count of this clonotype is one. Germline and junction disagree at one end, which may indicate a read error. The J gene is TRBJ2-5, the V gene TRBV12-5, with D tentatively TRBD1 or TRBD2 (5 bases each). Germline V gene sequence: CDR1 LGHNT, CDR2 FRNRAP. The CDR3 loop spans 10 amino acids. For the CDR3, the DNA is TGTGCTAGCGAGGGGCCAGGTCGGTTCTTC. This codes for CASEGPGRFF. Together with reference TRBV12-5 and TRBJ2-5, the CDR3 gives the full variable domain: DARVTQTPRHKVTEMGQEVTMRCQPILGHNTVFWYRQTMMQGLELLAYFRNRAPLDDSGMPKDRFSAEMPDATLATLKIQPSEPRDSAVYFCASEGPGRFFGPGTRLLVL.

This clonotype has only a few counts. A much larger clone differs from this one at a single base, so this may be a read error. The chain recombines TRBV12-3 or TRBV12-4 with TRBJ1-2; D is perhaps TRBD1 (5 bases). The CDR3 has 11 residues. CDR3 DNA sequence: TGTGCCAGCCGGGACCGCGGTGGCCACACCTTC. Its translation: CASRDRGGHTF.

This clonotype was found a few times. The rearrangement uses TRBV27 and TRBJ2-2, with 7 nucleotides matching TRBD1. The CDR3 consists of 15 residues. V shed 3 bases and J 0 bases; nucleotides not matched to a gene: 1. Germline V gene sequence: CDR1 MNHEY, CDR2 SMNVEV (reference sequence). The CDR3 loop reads CASSLGQTNTGELFF. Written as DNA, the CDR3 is TGTGCCAGCAGTTTGGGACAGACGAACACCGGGGAGCTGTTTTTT.

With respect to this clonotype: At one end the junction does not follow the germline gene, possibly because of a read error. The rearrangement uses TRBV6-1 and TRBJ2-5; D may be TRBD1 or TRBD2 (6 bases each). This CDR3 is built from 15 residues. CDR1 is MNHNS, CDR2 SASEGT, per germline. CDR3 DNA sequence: TGTGCCAGGGGTTCGGGGGTGCGGGACAAAGATACCCAGTACTTC. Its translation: CARGSGVRDKDTQYF.

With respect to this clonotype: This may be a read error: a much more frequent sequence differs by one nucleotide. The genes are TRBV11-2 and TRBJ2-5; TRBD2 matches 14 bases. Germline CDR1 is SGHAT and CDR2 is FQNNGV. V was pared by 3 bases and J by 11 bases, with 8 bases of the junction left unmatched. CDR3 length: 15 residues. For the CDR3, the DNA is TGTGCCAGCAGCTTTGGACTAGCGGGAGGATATGAGCAGTACTTC. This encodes CASSFGLAGGYEQYF.

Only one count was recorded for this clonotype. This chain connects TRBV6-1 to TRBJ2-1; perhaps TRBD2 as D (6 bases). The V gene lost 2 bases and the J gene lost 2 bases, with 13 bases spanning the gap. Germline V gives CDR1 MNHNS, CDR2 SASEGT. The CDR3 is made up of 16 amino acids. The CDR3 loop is CASSEFTEGPYNEQFF. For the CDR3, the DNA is TGTGCCAGCAGTGAATTTACGGAGGGCCCCTACAATGAGCAGTTCTTC.

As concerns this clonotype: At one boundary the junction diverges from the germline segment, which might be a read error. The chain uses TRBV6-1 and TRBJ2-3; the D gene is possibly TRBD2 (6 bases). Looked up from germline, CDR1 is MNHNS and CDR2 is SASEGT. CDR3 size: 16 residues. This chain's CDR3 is CASRRRRGTVTETQYF. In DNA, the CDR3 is TGTGCCAGCAGGCGCCGACGGGGGACCGTCACAGAGACGCAGTATTTC.